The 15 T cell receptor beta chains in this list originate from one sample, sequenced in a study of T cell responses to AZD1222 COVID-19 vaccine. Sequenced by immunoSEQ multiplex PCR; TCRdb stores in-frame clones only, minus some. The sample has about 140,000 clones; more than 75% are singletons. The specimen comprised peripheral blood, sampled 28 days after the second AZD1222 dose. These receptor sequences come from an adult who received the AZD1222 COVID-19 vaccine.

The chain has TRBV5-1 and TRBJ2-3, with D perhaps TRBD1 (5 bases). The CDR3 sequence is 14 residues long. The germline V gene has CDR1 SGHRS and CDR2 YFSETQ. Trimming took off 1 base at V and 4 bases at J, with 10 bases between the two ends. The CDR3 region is CASSLTGRSDTQYF. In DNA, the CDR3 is TGCGCCAGCAGCTTGACAGGACGTTCAGATACGCAGTATTTT.

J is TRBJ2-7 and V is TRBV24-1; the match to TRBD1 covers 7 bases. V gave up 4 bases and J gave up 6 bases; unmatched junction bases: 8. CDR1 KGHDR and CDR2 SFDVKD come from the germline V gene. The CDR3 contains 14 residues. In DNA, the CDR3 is TGTGCCACCAGTGAACCATTTGACAGGGCCGAGCAGTACTTC. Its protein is CATSEPFDRAEQYF.

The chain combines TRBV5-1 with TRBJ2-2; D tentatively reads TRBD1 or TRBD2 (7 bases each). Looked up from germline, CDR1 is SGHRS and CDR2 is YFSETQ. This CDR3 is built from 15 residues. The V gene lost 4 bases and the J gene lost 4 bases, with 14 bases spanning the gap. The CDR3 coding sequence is TGCGCCAGCAGCCCGACAGGGAGGGTCACCGGGGAGCTGTTTTTT. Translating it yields CASSPTGRVTGELFF.

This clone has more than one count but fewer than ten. CDR3 coding DNA: TGTGCCAGCAGCTGGGTGGGAGGCTACACCTTC. Translated: CASSWVGGYTF. The chain links TRBV5-4 to TRBJ1-2; D gene uncertain. Deletions cut 3 bases from V and 8 bases from J, with 8 bases between. Per the germline V gene, CDR1 is SGHNT and CDR2 is YYREEE (reference sequence). CDR3 length equals 11 residues.

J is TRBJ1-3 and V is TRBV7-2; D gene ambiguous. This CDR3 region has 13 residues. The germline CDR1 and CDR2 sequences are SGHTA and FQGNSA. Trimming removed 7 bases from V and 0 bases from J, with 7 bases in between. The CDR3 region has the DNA TGTGCCAGCACCTCCTACTCTGGAAACACCATATATTTT. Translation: CASTSYSGNTIYF.

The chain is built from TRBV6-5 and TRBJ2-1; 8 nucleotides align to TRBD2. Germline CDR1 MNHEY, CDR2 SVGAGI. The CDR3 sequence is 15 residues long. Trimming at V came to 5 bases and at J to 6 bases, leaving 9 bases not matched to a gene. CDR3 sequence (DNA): TGTGCCAGCAGTCCGGGGGGGCCATGGACCAATGAGCAGTTCTTC. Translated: CASSPGGPWTNEQFF.

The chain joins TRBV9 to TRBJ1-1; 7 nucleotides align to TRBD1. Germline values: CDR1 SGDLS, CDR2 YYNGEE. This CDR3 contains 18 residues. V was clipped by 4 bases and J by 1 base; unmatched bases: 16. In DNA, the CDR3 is TGTGCCAGCAGCACACGACAGGGAAGGCCCGATAAGAACACTGAAGCTTTCTTT. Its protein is CASSTRQGRPDKNTEAFF.

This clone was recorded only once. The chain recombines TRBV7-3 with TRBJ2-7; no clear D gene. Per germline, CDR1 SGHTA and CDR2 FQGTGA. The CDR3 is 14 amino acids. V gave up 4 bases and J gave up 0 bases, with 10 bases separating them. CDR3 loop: CASSSDPSSYEQYF. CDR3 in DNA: TGTGCCAGCAGCTCCGACCCCTCCTCCTACGAGCAGTACTTC.

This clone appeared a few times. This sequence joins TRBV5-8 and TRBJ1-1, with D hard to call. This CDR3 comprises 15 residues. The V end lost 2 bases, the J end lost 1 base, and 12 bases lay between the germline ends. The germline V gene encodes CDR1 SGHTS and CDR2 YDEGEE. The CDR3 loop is CASSFFGWGNTEAFF. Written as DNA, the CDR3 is TGTGCCAGCAGCTTTTTCGGGTGGGGGAACACTGAAGCTTTCTTT.

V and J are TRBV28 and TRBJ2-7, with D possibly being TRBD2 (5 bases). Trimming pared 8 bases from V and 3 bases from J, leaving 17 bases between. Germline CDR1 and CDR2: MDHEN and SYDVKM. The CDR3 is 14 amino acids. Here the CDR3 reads CASVRTGPIYEQYF. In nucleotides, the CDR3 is TGTGCCAGCGTCAGGACTGGCCCAATCTACGAGCAGTACTTC.

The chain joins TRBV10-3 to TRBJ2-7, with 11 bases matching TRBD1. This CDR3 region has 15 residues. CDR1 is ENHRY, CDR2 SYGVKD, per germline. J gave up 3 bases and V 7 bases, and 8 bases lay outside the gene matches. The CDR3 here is CAITLGGTGGYEQYF. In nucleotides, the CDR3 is TGTGCCATCACCCTCGGGGGGACAGGGGGCTACGAGCAGTACTTC.

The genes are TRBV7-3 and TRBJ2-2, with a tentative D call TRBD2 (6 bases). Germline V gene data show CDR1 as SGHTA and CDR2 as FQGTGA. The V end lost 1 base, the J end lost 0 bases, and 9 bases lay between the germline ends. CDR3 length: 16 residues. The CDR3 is CASSLSGEANTGELFF. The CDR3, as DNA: TGTGCCAGCAGCTTAAGCGGGGAAGCGAACACCGGGGAGCTGTTTTTT.

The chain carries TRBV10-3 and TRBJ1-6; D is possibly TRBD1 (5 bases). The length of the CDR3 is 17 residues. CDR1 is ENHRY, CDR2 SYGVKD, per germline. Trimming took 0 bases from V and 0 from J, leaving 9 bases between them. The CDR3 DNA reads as TGTGCCATCAGTGAGTCGGAGGGGAGCTCCTATAATTCACCCCTCCACTTT. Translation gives CAISESEGSSYNSPLHF.

The CDR3 coding sequence is TGTGCCTGGGGTGGCCAGGGTGAGGGCCAAGAGACCCAGTACTTC. Protein product: CAWGGQGEGQETQYF. V usage is TRBV30 and J usage is TRBJ2-5; the D call may be TRBD1 or TRBD2 (5 bases each). Trimming left V 5 bases short and J 1 base short, with 17 bases between. The CDR3 length is 15 residues. Germline-derived CDR1 and CDR2 are GTSNPN and SVGIG (reference sequence). Full variable domain (remainder filled in from reference TRBV30 and TRBJ2-5): SQTIHQWPATLVQPVGSPLSLECTVEGTSNPNLYWYRQAAGRGLQLLFYSVGIGQISSEVPQNLSASRPQDRQFILSSKKLLLSDSGFYLCAWGGQGEGQETQYFGPGTRLLVL.

Here the CDR3 DNA reads TGTGCCAGCAGCTGGGGACAGGGTGAAGGCTACACCTTC. Translated, it gives CASSWGQGEGYTF. The rearrangement links TRBV7-9 to TRBJ1-2, with TRBD1 matching over 9 bases. Trimming cost V 4 bases and J 8 bases; bases outside gene matches: 5. This CDR3 region has 13 residues. Germline V gives CDR1 SEHNR, CDR2 FQNEAQ (reference sequence).